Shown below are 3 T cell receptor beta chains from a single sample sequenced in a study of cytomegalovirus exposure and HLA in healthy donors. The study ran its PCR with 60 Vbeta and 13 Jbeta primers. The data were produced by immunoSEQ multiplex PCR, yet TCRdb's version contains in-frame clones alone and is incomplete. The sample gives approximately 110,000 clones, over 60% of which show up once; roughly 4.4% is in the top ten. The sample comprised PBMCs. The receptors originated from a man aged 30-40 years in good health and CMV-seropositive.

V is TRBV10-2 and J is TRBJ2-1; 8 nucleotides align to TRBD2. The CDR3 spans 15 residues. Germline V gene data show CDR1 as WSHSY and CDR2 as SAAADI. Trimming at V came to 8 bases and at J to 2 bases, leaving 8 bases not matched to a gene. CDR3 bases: TGCGCCAGCTTTGGAGCGGGGGATCCCTACAATGAGCAGTTCTTC. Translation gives CASFGAGDPYNEQFF.

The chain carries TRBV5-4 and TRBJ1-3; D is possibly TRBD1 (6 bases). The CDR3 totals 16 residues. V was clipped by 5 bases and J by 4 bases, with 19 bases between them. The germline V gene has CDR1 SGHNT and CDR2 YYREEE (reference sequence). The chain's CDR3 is CASRATGSSAGNTIYF. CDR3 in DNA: TGTGCCAGCAGAGCTACAGGGTCTTCGGCCGGAAACACCATATATTTT.

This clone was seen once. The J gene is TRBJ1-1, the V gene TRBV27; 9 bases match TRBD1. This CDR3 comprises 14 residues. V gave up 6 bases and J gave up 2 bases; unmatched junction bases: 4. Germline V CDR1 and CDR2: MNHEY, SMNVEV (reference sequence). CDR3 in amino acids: CASSPGQGNTEAFF. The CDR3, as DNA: TGTGCCAGCAGCCCGGGACAGGGAAACACTGAAGCTTTCTTT.